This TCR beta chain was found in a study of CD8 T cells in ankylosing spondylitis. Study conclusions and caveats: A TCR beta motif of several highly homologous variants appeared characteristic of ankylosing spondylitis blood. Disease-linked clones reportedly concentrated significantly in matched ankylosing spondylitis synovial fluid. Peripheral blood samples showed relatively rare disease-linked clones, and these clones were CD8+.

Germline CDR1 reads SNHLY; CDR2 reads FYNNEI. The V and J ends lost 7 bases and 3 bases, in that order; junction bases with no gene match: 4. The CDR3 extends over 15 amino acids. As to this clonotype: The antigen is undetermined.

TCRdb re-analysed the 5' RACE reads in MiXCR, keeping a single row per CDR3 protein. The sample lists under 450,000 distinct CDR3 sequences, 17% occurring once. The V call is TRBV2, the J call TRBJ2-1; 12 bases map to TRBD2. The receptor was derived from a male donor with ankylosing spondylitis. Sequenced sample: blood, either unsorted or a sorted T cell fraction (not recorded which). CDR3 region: CASTLTSGGYNEQFF. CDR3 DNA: TGTGCCAGCACCCTGACTAGCGGGGGCTACAATGAGCAGTTCTTC.